These T cell receptor beta chains were read from a single sample in a study of monozygotic twins with inflammatory bowel disease. TCRdb re-called the 5' RACE reads and gives one entry per CDR3 protein, without DNA. The listing records about 330,000 distinct CDR3 sequences. Material: blood. Every receptor here comes from a human donor with ulcerative colitis or Crohn's disease, or a healthy co-twin of an affected twin (not recorded which). CDR3s include the opening cysteine and the closing phenylalanine or tryptophan.

v_call,j_call,cdr3_aa
TRBV7-6,TRBJ2-2,CASSLARSGRHTGELFF
TRBV20-1,TRBJ2-7,CSAMNPAPGTSYEQYF
TRBV7-2,TRBJ2-7,CASSSSLARYEQYF
TRBV7-2,TRBJ2-7,CASSLEGLAGFYEQYF
TRBV7-9,TRBJ1-1,CASSFTQGGEAFF
TRBV6-4,TRBJ2-3,CASSEWREADTQYF
TRBV7-2,TRBJ2-2,CTSSLGFIEGELFF
TRBV12-3/TRBV12-4,TRBJ2-1,CVSTLGTYYNEQFF
TRBV20-1,TRBJ1-5,CSASSTALYSNQPQHF
TRBV5-1,TRBJ2-1,CASSWTDNEQFF
TRBV4-3,TRBJ2-5,CASSHTTHRRETQYF
TRBV30,TRBJ2-3,CAWSVPKRVGTDTQYF
TRBV7-9,TRBJ1-4,CASSSPKWDGYNEKLFF
TRBV19,TRBJ2-1,CASSIRGGLNEQFF
TRBV5-8,TRBJ1-1,CASSLRDRGLNTEAFF
TRBV7-3,TRBJ2-7,CASSLLRGTSYEQYF
TRBV20-1,TRBJ2-1,CSAGVTPTTFF
TRBV5-1,TRBJ2-7,CASSRQGGGYEQYF
TRBV20-1,TRBJ2-2,CSARDSARGTNTGELFF
TRBV6-1,TRBJ2-7,CASSQQTGGINEQYF
TRBV5-1,TRBJ1-1,CASSPLTGGDTEAFF
TRBV5-1,TRBJ1-1,CASSLEFWGLGTEAFF
TRBV5-1,TRBJ2-1,CASRSTRDRASLSGSNEQFF
TRBV20-1,TRBJ1-1,CSARDVMNTEAFF
TRBV5-1,TRBJ1-4,CASSFGAQGEKLFF
TRBV20-1,TRBJ1-1,CSARNLMSGGMNTEAFF
TRBV12-3/TRBV12-4,TRBJ2-2,CASSFVRGFNTGELFF
TRBV29-1,TRBJ2-7,CSVGREGYEQYF
TRBV5-1,TRBJ2-3,CASSFEPVGDTQYF
TRBV19,TRBJ1-2,CASSRPTGARYGYTF
TRBV28,TRBJ2-1,CASSRRVEGHNEQFF
TRBV4-3,TRBJ2-3,CASSQATSGSTDTQYF
TRBV28,TRBJ2-7,CASLQAVVPANEQYF
TRBV7-9,TRBJ1-1,CASSSAAEAFF
TRBV5-6,TRBJ1-2,CASTRLAAYGYTF
TRBV28,TRBJ2-4,CASSLRGRREGRNIQYF
TRBV6-5,TRBJ1-5,CASWTAYQPRHF
TRBV6-6,TRBJ2-2,CAIGQGRAGELFF
TRBV4-3,TRBJ2-1,CASSPMLAAPYNEQFF
TRBV28,TRBJ2-7,CASRTGFSYEQYF
TRBV28,TRBJ2-1,CASIDSYGGNEQFF
TRBV2,TRBJ2-5,CASSGGGGLGEETQYF
TRBV18,TRBJ2-2,CASSGIANTGELFF